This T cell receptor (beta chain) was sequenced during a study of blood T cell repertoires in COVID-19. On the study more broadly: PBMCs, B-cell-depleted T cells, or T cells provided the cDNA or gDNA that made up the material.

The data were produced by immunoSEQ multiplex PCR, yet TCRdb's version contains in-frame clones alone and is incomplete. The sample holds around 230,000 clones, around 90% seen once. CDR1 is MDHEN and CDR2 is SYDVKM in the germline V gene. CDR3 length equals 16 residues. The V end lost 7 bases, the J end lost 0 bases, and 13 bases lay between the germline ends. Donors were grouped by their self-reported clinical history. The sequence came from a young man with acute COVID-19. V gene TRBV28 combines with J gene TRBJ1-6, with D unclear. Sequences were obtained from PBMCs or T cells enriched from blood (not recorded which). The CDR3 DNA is TGTGCCAGCAACCCCTCGGGAAGCTCCTATAATTCACCCCTCCACTTT. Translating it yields CASNPSGSSYNSPLHF.